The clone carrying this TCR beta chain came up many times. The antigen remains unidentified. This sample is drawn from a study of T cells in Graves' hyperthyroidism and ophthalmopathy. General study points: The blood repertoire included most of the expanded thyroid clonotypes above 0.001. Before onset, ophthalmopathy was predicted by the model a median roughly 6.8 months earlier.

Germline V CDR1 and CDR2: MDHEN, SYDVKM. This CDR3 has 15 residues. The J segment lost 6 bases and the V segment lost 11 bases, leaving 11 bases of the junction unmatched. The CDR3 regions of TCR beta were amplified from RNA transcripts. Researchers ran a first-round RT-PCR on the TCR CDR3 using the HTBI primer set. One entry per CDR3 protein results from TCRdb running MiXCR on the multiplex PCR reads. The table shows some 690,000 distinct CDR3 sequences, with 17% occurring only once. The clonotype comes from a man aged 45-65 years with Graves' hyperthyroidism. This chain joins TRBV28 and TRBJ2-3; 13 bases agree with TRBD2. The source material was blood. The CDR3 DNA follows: TGTGCCGAAGCGGACCAGACTAGCGGGAGGGATACGCAGTATTTT. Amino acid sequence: CAEADQTSGRDTQYF.